This TCR beta chain was retrieved from a study of cytomegalovirus exposure and HLA in healthy donors. Study-wide points: A previous analysis found most TCR beta V segments productive roughly 87% or roughly 30% of the time. Analysis performed later found more than 15,000 TCR beta sequences associated with HLA alleles at 0.05 false discovery rate.

About this clone itself: No antigen is known for it.

13 Jbeta primers and 60 Vbeta primers were used for the PCR. Sequenced by immunoSEQ multiplex PCR; TCRdb stores in-frame clones only, minus some. The sample carries about 110,000 clones, around 86% recorded once. This CDR3 spans 12 amino acids. Trimming took 7 bases from V and 6 from J, leaving 13 bases between them. Germline-derived CDR1 and CDR2 are MDHEN and SYDVKM. The sequence came from a man aged 35-49 years in good health and CMV-seronegative. Sequencing was carried out using PBMCs. The chain links TRBV28 to TRBJ2-7; the D is unclear. The CDR3 region is CASIAGFGEQYF. In DNA form, the CDR3 reads TGTGCCAGCATTGCCGGGTTTGGCGAGCAGTACTTC.